This TCR beta chain came from a study of blood T cell repertoires in COVID-19. Assay: immunoSEQ multiplex PCR; the TCRdb copy retains only in-frame clones and omits some. The table shows 250,000 or so clones, with 80% to 90% occurring only once. Residents of about two dozen US areas, aged roughly 18 to 90 years, made up the participants. The CDR3 consists of 18 residues. Germline CDR1 SGHDT, CDR2 YYEEEE. With 0 bases clipped from V and 2 bases from J, the junction kept 8 bases outside the gene matches. The J gene is TRBJ1-1, the V gene TRBV5-6; 12 nucleotides line up with TRBD1. This receptor was identified in a woman in her thirties or forties who had been exposed to COVID-19. Sequences were obtained from PBMCs or T cells enriched from blood (not recorded which). In DNA form, the CDR3 reads TGTGCCAGCAGCTTGGTATTCGGGACAGGGGGCCCCAACACTGAAGCTTTCTTT. Amino acid sequence: CASSLVFGTGGPNTEAFF.